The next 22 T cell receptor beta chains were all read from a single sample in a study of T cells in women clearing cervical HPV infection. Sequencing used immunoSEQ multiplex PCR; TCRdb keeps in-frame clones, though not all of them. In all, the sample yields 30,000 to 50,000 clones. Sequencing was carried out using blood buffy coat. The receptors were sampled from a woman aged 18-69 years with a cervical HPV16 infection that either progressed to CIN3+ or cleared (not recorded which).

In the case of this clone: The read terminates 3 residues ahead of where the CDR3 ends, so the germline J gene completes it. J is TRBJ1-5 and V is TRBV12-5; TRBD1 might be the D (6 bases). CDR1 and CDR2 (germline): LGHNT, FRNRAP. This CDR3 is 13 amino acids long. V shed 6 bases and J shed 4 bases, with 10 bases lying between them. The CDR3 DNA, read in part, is TGTGCTAGTGGCCGGGGGGCAAATCAGCCC. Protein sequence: CASGRGANQP. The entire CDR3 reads CASGRGANQPQHF.

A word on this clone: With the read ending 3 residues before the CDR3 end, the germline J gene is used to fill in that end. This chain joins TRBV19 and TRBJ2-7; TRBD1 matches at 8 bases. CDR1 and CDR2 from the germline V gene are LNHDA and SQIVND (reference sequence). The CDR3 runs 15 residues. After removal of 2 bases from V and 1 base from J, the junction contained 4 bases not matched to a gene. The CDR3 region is CASSIRWTGSYEQYF. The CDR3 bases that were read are TGTGCCAGTAGTATACGATGGACAGGGTCCTACGAG.

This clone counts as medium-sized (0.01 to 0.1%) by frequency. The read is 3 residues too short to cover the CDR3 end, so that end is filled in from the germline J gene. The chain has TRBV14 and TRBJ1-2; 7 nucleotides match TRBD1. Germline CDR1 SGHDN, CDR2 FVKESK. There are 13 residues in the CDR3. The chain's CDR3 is CASSQLQTGGYTF. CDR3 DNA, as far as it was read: TGTGCCAGCAGCCAATTACAGACAGGGGGC.

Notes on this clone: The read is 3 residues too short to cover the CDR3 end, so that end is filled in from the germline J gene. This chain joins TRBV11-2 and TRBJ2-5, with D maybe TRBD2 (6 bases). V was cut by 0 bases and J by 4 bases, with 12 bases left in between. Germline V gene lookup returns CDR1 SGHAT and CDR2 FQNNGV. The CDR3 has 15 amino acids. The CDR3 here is CASSLDGTEGETQYF. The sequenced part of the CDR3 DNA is TGTGCCAGCAGCTTAGATGGGACTGAAGGAGAGACC.

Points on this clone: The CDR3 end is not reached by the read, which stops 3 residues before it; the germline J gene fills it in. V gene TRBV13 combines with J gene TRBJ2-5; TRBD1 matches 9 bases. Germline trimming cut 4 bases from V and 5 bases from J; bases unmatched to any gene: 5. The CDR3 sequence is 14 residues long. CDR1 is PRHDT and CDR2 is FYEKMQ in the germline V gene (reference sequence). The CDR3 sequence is CASSSRQGVETQYF. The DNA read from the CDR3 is TGTGCCAGCAGCTCCCGACAGGGGGTGGAGACC.

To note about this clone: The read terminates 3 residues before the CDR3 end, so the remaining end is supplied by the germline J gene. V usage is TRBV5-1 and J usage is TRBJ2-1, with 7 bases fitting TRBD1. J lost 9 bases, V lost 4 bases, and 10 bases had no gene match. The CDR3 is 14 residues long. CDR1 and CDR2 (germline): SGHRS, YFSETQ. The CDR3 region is CASSLPTGSGEQFF. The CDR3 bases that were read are TGCGCCAGCAGCCTCCCGACAGGGTCGGGTGAG.

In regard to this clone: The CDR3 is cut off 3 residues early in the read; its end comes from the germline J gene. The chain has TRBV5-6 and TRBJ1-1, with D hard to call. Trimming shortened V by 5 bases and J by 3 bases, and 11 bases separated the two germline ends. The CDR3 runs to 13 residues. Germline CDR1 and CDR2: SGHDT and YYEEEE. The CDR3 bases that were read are TGTGCCAGCAGGGCCCGGGGAGACACTGAA. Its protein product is CASRARGDTE. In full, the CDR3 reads CASRARGDTEAFF. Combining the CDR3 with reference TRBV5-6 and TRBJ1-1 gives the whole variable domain DAGVTQSPTHLIKTRGQQVTLRCSPKSGHDTVSWYQQALGQGPQFIFQYYEEEERQRGNFPDRFSGHQFPNYSSELNVNALLLGDSALYLCASRARGDTEAFFGQGTRLTVV.

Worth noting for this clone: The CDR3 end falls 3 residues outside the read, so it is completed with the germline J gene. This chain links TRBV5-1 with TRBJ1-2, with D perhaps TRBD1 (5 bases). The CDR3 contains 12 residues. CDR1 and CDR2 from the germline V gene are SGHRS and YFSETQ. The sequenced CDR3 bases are TGCGCCAGCAGCCGGGGGGGATTAGGC. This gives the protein CASSRGGLG. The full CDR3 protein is CASSRGGLGYTF. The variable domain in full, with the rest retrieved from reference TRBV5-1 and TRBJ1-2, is KAGVTQTPRYLIKTRGQQVTLSCSPISGHRSVSWYQQTPGQGLQFLFEYFSETQRNKGNFPGRFSGRQFSNSRSEMNVSTLELGDSALYLCASSRGGLGYTFGSGTRLTVV.

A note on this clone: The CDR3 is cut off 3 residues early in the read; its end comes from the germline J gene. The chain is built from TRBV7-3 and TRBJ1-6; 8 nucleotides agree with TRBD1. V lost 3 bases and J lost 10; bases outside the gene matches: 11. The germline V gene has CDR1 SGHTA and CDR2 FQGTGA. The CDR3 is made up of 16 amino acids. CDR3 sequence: CASSLSATGDRSPLHF. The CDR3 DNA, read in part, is TGTGCCAGCAGCTTGAGTGCGACAGGGGACCGCTCACCC. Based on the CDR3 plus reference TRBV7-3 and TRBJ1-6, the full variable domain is GAGVSQTPSNKVTEKGKYVELRCDPISGHTALYWYRQSLGQGPEFLIYFQGTGAADDSGLPNDRFFAVRPEGSVSTLKIQRTERGDSAVYLCASSLSATGDRSPLHFGNGTRLTVT.

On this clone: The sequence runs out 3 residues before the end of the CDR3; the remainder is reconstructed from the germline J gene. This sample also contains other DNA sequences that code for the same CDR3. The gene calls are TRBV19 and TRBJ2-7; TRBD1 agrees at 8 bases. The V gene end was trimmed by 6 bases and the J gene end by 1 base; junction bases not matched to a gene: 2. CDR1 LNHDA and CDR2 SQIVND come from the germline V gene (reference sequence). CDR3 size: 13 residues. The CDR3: CASSRDRSYEQYF. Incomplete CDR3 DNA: TGTGCCAGTAGCAGGGACAGGTCCTACGAG.

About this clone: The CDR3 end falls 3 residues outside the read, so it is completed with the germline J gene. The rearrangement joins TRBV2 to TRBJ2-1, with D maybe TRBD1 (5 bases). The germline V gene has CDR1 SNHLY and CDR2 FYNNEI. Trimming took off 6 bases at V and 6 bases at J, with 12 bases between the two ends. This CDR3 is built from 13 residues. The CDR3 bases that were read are TGTGCCAGCAGACCCGGTGGGGCCAATGAG. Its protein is CASRPGGANE. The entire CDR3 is CASRPGGANEQFF.

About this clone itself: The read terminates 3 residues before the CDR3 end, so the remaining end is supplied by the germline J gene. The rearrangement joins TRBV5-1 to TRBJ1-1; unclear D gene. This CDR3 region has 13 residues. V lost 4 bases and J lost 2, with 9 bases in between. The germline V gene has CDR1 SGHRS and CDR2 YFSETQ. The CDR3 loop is CASSPNINTEAFF. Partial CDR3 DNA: TGCGCCAGCAGCCCTAATATTAACACTGAA.

Partial CDR3 DNA: TGTGCCATTCGGGGGGATATGAATGAG. Protein: CAIRGDMNE. The entire CDR3 protein reads CAIRGDMNEQFF. The gene calls are TRBV10-3 and TRBJ2-1; 7 bases align to TRBD2. The CDR3 extends 3 residues past the end of the read, so its final part is completed from the germline J gene. The CDR3 is 12 amino acids. Unmatched junction bases numbered 6, after V lost 9 bases and J lost 7 bases. Germline-derived CDR1 and CDR2 are ENHRY and SYGVKD.

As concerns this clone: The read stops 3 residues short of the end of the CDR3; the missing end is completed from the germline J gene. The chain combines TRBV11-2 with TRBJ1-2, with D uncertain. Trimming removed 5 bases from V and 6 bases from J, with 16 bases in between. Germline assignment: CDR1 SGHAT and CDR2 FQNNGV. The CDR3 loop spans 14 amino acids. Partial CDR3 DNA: TGTGCCAGCAGCCGCCCAGGAAAGCAGAATGGC. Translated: CASSRPGKQNG. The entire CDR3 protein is CASSRPGKQNGYTF.

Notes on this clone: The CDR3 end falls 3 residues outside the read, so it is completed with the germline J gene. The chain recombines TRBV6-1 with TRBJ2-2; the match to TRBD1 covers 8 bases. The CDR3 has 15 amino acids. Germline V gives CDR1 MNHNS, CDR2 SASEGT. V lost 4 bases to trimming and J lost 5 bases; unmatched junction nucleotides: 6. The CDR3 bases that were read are TGTGCCAGCAGTGCTCAGGGGGCGCGGACCGGGGAG. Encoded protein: CASSAQGARTGE. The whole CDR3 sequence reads CASSAQGARTGELFF.

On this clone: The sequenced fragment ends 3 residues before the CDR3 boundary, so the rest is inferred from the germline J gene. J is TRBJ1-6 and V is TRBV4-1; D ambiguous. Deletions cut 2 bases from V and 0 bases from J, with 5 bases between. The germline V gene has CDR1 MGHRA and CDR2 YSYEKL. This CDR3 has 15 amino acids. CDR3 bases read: TGCGCCAGCAGCCAAATCAGCTCCTATAATTCACCC. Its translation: CASSQISSYNSP. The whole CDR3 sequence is CASSQISSYNSPLHF.

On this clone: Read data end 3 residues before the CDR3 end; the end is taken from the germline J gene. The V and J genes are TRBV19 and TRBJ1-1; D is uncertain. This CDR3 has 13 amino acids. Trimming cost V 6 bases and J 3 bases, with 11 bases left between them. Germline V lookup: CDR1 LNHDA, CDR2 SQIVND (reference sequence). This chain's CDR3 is CASRVLRDTEAFF. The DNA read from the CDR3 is TGTGCCAGTAGAGTCTTACGGGACACTGAA.

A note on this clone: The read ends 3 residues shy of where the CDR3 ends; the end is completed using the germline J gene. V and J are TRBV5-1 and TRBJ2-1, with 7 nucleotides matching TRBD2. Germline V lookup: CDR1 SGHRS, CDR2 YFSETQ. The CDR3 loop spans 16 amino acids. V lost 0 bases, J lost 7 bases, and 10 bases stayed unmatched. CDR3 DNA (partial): TGCGCCAGCAGCTTGGCCATCGGACTAGAGGGGAATGAG. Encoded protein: CASSLAIGLEGNE. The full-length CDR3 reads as CASSLAIGLEGNEQFF.

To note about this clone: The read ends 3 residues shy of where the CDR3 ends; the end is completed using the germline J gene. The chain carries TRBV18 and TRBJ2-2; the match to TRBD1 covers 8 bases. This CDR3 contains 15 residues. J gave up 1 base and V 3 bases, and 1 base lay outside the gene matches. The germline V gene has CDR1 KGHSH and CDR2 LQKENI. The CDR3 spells CASSPGTGNTGELFF. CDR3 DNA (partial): TGTGCCAGCTCACCCGGGACAGGGAACACCGGGGAG.

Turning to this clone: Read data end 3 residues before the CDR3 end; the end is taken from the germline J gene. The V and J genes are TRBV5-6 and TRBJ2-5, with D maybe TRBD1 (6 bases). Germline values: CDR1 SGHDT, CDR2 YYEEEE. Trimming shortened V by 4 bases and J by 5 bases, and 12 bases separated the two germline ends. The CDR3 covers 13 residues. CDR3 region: CASSLRTGETQYF. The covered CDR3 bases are TGTGCCAGCAGCCTTCGTACAGGGGAGACC.

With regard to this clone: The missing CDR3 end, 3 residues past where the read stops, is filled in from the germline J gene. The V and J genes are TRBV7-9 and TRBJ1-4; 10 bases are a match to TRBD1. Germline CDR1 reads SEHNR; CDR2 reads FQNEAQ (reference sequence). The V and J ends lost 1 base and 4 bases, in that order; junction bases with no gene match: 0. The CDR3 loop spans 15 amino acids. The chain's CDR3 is CASSLGDRGNEKLFF. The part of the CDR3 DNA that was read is TGTGCCAGCAGCTTAGGGGACAGGGGTAATGAAAAA. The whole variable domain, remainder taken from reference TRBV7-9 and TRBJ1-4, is DTGVSQNPRHKITKRGQNVTFRCDPISEHNRLYWYRQTLGQGPEFLTYFQNEAQLEKSRLLSDRFSAERPKGSFSTLEIQRTEQGDSAMYLCASSLGDRGNEKLFFGSGTQLSVL.

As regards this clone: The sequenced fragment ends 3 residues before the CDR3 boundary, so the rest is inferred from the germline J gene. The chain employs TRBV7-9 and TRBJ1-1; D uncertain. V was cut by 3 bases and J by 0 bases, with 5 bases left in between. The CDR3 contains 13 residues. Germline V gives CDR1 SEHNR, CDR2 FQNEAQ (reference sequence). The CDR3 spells CASSLRLNTEAFF. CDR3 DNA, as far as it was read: TGTGCCAGCAGCTTGCGGCTGAACACTGAA.